The text below deals with one TCR beta chain. The data derive from a study of blood T cell repertoires in COVID-19. V was trimmed by 2 bases and J by 3 bases, leaving 6 bases between them. The CDR3 spans 13 residues. Clinical history reported by participants formed the basis on which cohorts were assigned. The method was immunoSEQ multiplex PCR; TCRdb's version includes in-frame clones alone and lacks a portion of them. The sample lists 230,000 or so clones; 80% to 90% were seen once. The TCR was taken from a woman aged 45-60 years with acute COVID-19. Sample: PBMCs or T cells enriched from blood (not recorded which). The V and J genes are TRBV12-3 or TRBV12-4 and TRBJ2-3; tentative D call: TRBD1 (5 bases). The CDR3 here is CASSLSGTDTQYF. As DNA, the CDR3 is TGTGCCAGCAGTTTATCAGGGACAGATACGCAGTATTTT.